Sequencing of this T cell receptor beta chain was carried out in a study of T cell responses to AZD1222 COVID-19 vaccine (dated by TCRdb to about 2021). For context, the study as a whole: AZD1222 recipients whose second dose came at about 4 weeks and those whose second dose came at about 12 weeks were combined into one group, since spike-specific TCR depth and breadth did not differ between the two schedules. TCR sequencing covered 233 trial participants: some 210 given two doses of AZD1222 and about 26 given two doses of MenACWY control vaccine. Trial participants were enrolled by age into 18-55, 56-69 and 70-plus year subgroups, with about 150, 27 and 61 TCR-sequenced participants respectively.

The intended sense of this specimen's time point label: baseline before first vaccination. Vaccinee samples were obtained from the UK trials COV001 and COV002, which included a single-blind randomized controlled phase 2/3 trial of AZD1222 (ChAdOx1 nCoV-19) in healthy adults. For TCRbeta chain sequencing, PBMC samples were collected from trial participants at day 0 and at day 28 after the second dose. Of note for this clone: The antigen this receptor binds is unknown. Base qualities were left out, and no much larger clone turns up one base away.

The CDR3 sequence holds 14 residues, the cysteine and phenylalanine included. The read is trimmed to its CDR3 DNA, 42 bases read in frame from base 1. CDR1 and CDR2 (KGHSH, LQKENI) derive from the germline V gene. Trimming removed 3 bases from V and 5 bases from J, leaving 13 bases between the germline ends. The CDR3 regions of human TCRbeta chains were subjected to immunosequencing. Under the source paper's analysis protocol: TCRs in the repertoires were compared against a reference library of SARS-CoV-2-specific TCRs that had been generated with the MIRA antigen-specificity platform. Breadth was defined as the fraction of unique TCRs that were SARS-CoV-2-associated. Depth was defined as the fraction of total T cells that were SARS-CoV-2-associated. Each spike-specific TCR was assigned to its reactive spike region and to a CD4 or CD8 class using the MIRA data. Log10-transformed breadth and depth values were compared by one-way ANOVA with Sidak's multiple comparisons tests. Imported from immuneACCESS, the table was reduced by TCRdb to in-frame sequences with V and J called. These copies leave out some clones; in studies compared against another copy, an unresolved V gene accounts for under half, and the cause of the remainder is not known. That table furnishes V, J and clone size, whereas the DNA furnished D and trimming. The sample table lists 80,000 or so clones, 85% to 90% of them with a count of one. 5.7% of the sample is taken by the ten largest.

Study-level results and caveats: After two AZD1222 doses, spike-specific TCR breadth and depth were significantly higher than at day 0 and than in MenACWY recipients. Reportedly, close to half of the unique spike-specific TCRs recognized epitopes lying outside the regions that are mutated in the B.1.351 and B.1.1.7 variants. Because no day 14 peak-response samples were available, repertoires were characterized only after the peak T cell response. The vaccine-associated CD4 TCRs covered the entire spike protein, and the dominant responses fell in regions 160-218 and 743-854. Conclusions about previously exposed vaccinees were limited because only 5 or 6 AZD1222 recipients were SARS-CoV-2 seropositive at baseline. Participants were mostly white British, with more females than males. The authors suggested clonal diversity may have been underestimated. The 56-69-year group was small, and its depth increase did not reach significance, likely because of low power.

The sample consisted of peripheral blood, taken on day 0 of AZD1222 vaccination. The receptor comes from an adult in good health. The chain uses TRBV18 and TRBJ1-1; TRBD1 is a possible D gene, resting on 6 matching bases. Here is the DNA: TGTGCCAGCTCACCTTCTAACAGGGCTACTGAAGCTTTCTTT. The resulting protein is CASSPSNRATEAFF.